This TCR beta chain was found in a study of T cell clusters in autoimmune cytopenias. Regarding the study as a whole: Comparing secondary cytopenia with chronic lymphocytic leukemia showed no cluster-lack signature, apparently masked by lymphoma repertoire.

TRB was amplified from about 270 ng of peripheral blood genomic DNA per sample. Notes on this clonotype: Antigen: not known.

Multiplex touch-down PCR amplified TRB using TRB-A and TRB-B pools in one tube. TCRdb reprocessed the multiplex PCR reads; each CDR3 protein has one entry and no DNA is given. Its table records around 2,000 distinct CDR3 sequences. Germline V CDR1 and CDR2: PRHDT, FYEKMQ (reference sequence). The CDR3 is 15 residues long. The rearrangement uses TRBV13 and TRBJ2-2; TCRdb calls TRBD1, which cannot be checked without DNA. This clonotype originated in a human donor with an autoimmune cytopenia, with autoimmune hepatitis or in good health (not recorded which). The material sequenced was peripheral blood. The CDR3 sequence: CASSTARGAGGELFF.